These 23 T cell receptor beta chains share one sample of origin, sequenced in a study of T cell changes during pregnancy in multiple sclerosis. Method: immunoSEQ multiplex PCR; TCRdb's copy keeps in-frame clones and lacks some. This sample yields about 96,000 clones, of which around 92% are seen a single time; about 2.4% belongs to the top ten. This sample comprised peripheral blood, obtained in the first trimester of pregnancy. The origin of the receptors is a female donor with multiple sclerosis, enrolled in a pregnancy study.

V usage is TRBV28 and J usage is TRBJ2-6; D gene unclear. The CDR3 extends over 14 amino acids. The V end was cut by 7 bases, the J end by 1 base, with 8 bases between. Germline loops: CDR1 MDHEN, CDR2 SYDVKM. The CDR3 sequence: CASTTFSGANVLTF. CDR3 sequence (DNA): TGTGCCAGCACCACTTTTTCTGGGGCCAACGTCCTGACTTTC.

The chain couples TRBV20-1 to TRBJ2-1; no reliable D call. The germline CDR1 and CDR2 sequences are DFQATT and SNEGSKA (reference sequence). The germline V and J ends were trimmed by 1 base and 10 bases, with 8 bases remaining between them. This CDR3 is built from 11 residues. CDR3 sequence reads: CSARGEWEQFF. For the CDR3, the DNA is TGCAGTGCTAGAGGAGAGTGGGAGCAGTTCTTC.

The V call is TRBV5-1, the J call TRBJ2-7, with 8 nucleotides matching TRBD1. Unmatched junction bases numbered 8, after V lost 0 bases and J lost 0 bases. Germline V CDR1 and CDR2: SGHRS, YFSETQ. CDR3 length: 17 amino acids. The CDR3 coding sequence is TGCGCCAGCAGCTTGGCAAGGACAGGGATGACCTCCTACGAGCAGTACTTC. This gives the protein CASSLARTGMTSYEQYF.

This rearrangement joins TRBV28 to TRBJ1-2; D unresolved. Germline assignment: CDR1 MDHEN and CDR2 SYDVKM. The ends were cut back, 3 bases at V and 3 bases at J, with 8 bases in the middle. The CDR3 contains 13 residues. CDR3 sequence: CASSLWGDYGYTF. Here the CDR3 DNA reads TGTGCCAGCAGTTTGTGGGGAGACTATGGCTACACCTTC.

The CDR3 sequence: CASSSTGERGYTF. The DNA of the CDR3 is TGCGCCAGCAGCTCCACAGGGGAGCGTGGCTACACCTTC. V is TRBV5-1 and J is TRBJ1-2, with 7 positions matching TRBD1. This CDR3 comprises 13 residues. Looked up from germline, CDR1 is SGHRS and CDR2 is YFSETQ. The V segment lost 3 bases and the J segment 7 bases; nucleotides outside the gene matches: 6. Full variable domain (remainder filled in from reference TRBV5-1 and TRBJ1-2): KAGVTQTPRYLIKTRGQQVTLSCSPISGHRSVSWYQQTPGQGLQFLFEYFSETQRNKGNFPGRFSGRQFSNSRSEMNVSTLELGDSALYLCASSSTGERGYTFGSGTRLTVV.

The chain combines TRBV5-5 with TRBJ2-7; TRBD1 aligns across 7 bases. The V segment lost 0 bases and the J segment 0 bases; nucleotides outside the gene matches: 0. This CDR3 has 14 residues. Germline V lookup: CDR1 SGHKS, CDR2 YYEKEE (reference sequence). For the CDR3, the DNA is TGTGCCAGCAGCTTGGCAGGGGGCTCCTACGAGCAGTACTTC. Its protein is CASSLAGGSYEQYF.

This clone has just one count. This chain connects TRBV15 to TRBJ2-5; TRBD1 might be the D (6 bases). Trimming shortened V by 1 base and J by 1 base, and 7 bases separated the two germline ends. The CDR3 is 14 amino acids. Per the germline V gene, CDR1 is LNHNV and CDR2 is YYDKDF (reference sequence). The CDR3 protein is CATSRVQGQETQYF. CDR3 sequence (DNA): TGTGCCACCAGCAGAGTACAGGGCCAAGAGACCCAGTACTTC. Using reference TRBV15 and TRBJ2-5 for the parts outside the CDR3, the full variable domain is DAMVIQNPRYQVTQFGKPVTLSCSQTLNHNVMYWYQQKSSQAPKLLFHYYDKDFNNEADTPDNFQSRRPNTSFCFLDIRSPGLGDTAMYLCATSRVQGQETQYFGPGTRLLVL.

In its sample, this clone was seen once. This chain uses TRBV28 with TRBJ2-4; 8 bases align to TRBD2. V trimming: 4 bases; J trimming: 5 bases; junction bases outside the gene matches: 4. The germline gives CDR1 MDHEN, CDR2 SYDVKM. The CDR3 spans 14 residues. Written as DNA, the CDR3 is TGTGCCAGCAGTTCCGGGGGGGTCCAAAACATTCAGTACTTC. The encoded protein is CASSSGGVQNIQYF.

V and J are TRBV23-1 and TRBJ1-2, with 12 bases aligning to TRBD1. TRBV23-1 qualifies as an ORF whose function is uncertain. The CDR3 contains 17 residues. Germline trimming cut 4 bases from V and 4 bases from J; bases unmatched to any gene: 10. CDR3 residues: CASSRRDRGREPYGYTF. The CDR3 coding sequence is TGCGCCAGCAGTCGCCGGGACAGGGGGCGCGAGCCCTATGGCTACACCTTC.

V is TRBV28 and J is TRBJ2-3; 14 bases match TRBD2. V shed 5 bases, J shed 1 base, and the junction held 8 bases outside the gene matches. CDR1 is MDHEN, CDR2 SYDVKM, per germline. The CDR3 runs 18 residues. This chain's CDR3 is CASSGGLAGVFGTDTQYF. CDR3 coding DNA: TGTGCCAGCAGTGGGGGACTAGCGGGAGTCTTTGGCACAGATACGCAGTATTTT.

The rearrangement uses TRBV11-2 and TRBJ1-2; TRBD1 agrees at 7 bases. The J segment lost 4 bases and the V segment lost 5 bases, leaving 4 bases of the junction unmatched. This CDR3 is 13 amino acids long. Germline CDR1 SGHAT, CDR2 FQNNGV. The CDR3, as DNA: TGTGCCAGCAGCCCAGACAGGGCCTATGGCTACACCTTC. Its translation is CASSPDRAYGYTF.

The chain has TRBV19 and TRBJ2-7, with 11 nucleotides matching TRBD2. The CDR3 is 14 amino acids. Looked up from germline, CDR1 is LNHDA and CDR2 is SQIVND (reference sequence). With V trimmed by 6 bases and J by 3 bases, 4 bases remained unmatched. CDR3 protein: CASSPSGRRYEQYF. The CDR3 DNA follows: TGTGCCAGTAGCCCTAGCGGGAGGCGCTACGAGCAGTACTTC.

V usage is TRBV29-1 and J usage is TRBJ2-1; 9 positions agree with TRBD2. CDR1 and CDR2 from the germline V gene are SQVTM and ANQGSEA. The CDR3 spans 12 residues. Losses at the gene ends were 7 bases for V and 8 bases for J; bases not matched to a gene: 6. CDR3 coding DNA: TGCAGCGGGGGACTAGCTTTAGATGAGCAGTTCTTC. This gives the protein CSGGLALDEQFF.

The rearrangement uses TRBV29-1 and TRBJ2-1; 7 bases map to TRBD2. The CDR3 is 14 residues long. The V gene end was trimmed by 4 bases and the J gene end by 0 bases; junction bases not matched to a gene: 3. CDR1 is SQVTM, CDR2 ANQGSEA, per germline. CDR3 amino acids: CSVAGGSSYNEQFF. CDR3 nucleotide sequence: TGCAGCGTTGCGGGCGGGAGCTCCTACAATGAGCAGTTCTTC.

The chain combines TRBV2 with TRBJ2-7; unclear D gene. The CDR3 sequence is 13 residues long. The germline V gene encodes CDR1 SNHLY and CDR2 FYNNEI. The V gene lost 6 bases and the J gene lost 2 bases, with 11 bases spanning the gap. CDR3 bases: TGTGCCAGCAGATGGGCTAACGCCTACGAGCAGTACTTC. This sequence encodes CASRWANAYEQYF.

The chain uses TRBV15 and TRBJ2-1, with unresolved D. The CDR3 runs to 12 residues. CDR1 is LNHNV and CDR2 is YYDKDF in the germline V gene (reference sequence). V dropped 4 bases and J dropped 9 bases, with 10 bases sitting between them. CDR3: CATSIGLGEQFF. The DNA of the CDR3 is TGTGCCACCAGCATTGGCCTTGGTGAGCAGTTCTTC.

The rearrangement joins TRBV27 to TRBJ2-1; TRBD2 might be the D (6 bases). The CDR3 has 14 amino acids. CDR1 and CDR2 (germline): MNHEY, SMNVEV (reference sequence). V dropped 3 bases and J dropped 10 bases, with 16 bases sitting between them. The CDR3 DNA reads as TGTGCCAGCAGTTTGGGGATGCTAGCGAGAGAGCAGTTCTTC. It encodes CASSLGMLAREQFF.

The chain joins TRBV29-1 to TRBJ2-7; possibly TRBD1 for D (6 bases). Trimming took off 5 bases at V and 5 bases at J, with 13 bases between the two ends. CDR1 and CDR2 (germline): SQVTM, ANQGSEA. This CDR3 spans 12 amino acids. The CDR3 sequence is CSVTFTGNEQYF. The CDR3 DNA reads TGCAGCGTTACATTCACAGGGAACGAGCAGTACTTC.

The chain combines TRBV27 with TRBJ1-2, with unresolved D. Germline loops: CDR1 MNHEY, CDR2 SMNVEV (reference sequence). This CDR3 has 14 residues. Trimming left V 4 bases short and J 6 bases short, with 15 bases between. CDR3 protein: CASSSRTRGNGYTF. The CDR3 nucleotides read TGTGCCAGCAGTTCTAGGACCCGAGGGAATGGCTACACCTTC.

This clone was picked up one time. Distinct nucleotide sequences in the sample also encode this CDR3. The J gene is TRBJ2-7, the V gene TRBV28; 10 bases are a match to TRBD1. The length of the CDR3 is 14 residues. Trimming took 5 bases from V and 4 from J; bases not matched to a gene: 5. The germline V gene encodes CDR1 MDHEN and CDR2 SYDVKM. The CDR3 DNA sequence: TGTGCCAGCAGTCTCGGACAGGGGGGGTACGAGCAGTACTTC. This codes for CASSLGQGGYEQYF.

The chain is built from TRBV28 and TRBJ2-7, with TRBD1 identical over 10 bases. CDR1 is MDHEN, CDR2 SYDVKM, per germline. Trimming took 5 bases from V and 3 from J; bases not matched to a gene: 4. CDR3 length: 14 residues. This CDR3 is CASSIRDRGYEQYF. In DNA form, the CDR3 reads TGTGCCAGCAGTATCCGGGACAGGGGCTACGAGCAGTACTTC.

This chain joins TRBV6-1 and TRBJ2-5; D might be TRBD2 (6 bases). The CDR3 is 13 residues long. The V and J ends lost 6 bases and 5 bases respectively, with 13 bases between them. Germline CDR1 reads MNHNS; CDR2 reads SASEGT. CDR3 region: CASRTRGEETQYF. The DNA of the CDR3 is TGTGCCAGCAGGACTAGAGGTGAGGAGACCCAGTACTTC.

This chain uses TRBV6-6 with TRBJ1-2; 7 nucleotides line up with TRBD1. Per the germline V gene, CDR1 is MNHNY and CDR2 is SVGAGI (reference sequence). V was clipped by 5 bases and J by 8 bases; unmatched bases: 8. The CDR3 has 13 amino acids. CDR3 DNA: TGTGCCAGCAGTGCAGGGGGGAGGACGGGCTACACCTTC. As protein: CASSAGGRTGYTF.